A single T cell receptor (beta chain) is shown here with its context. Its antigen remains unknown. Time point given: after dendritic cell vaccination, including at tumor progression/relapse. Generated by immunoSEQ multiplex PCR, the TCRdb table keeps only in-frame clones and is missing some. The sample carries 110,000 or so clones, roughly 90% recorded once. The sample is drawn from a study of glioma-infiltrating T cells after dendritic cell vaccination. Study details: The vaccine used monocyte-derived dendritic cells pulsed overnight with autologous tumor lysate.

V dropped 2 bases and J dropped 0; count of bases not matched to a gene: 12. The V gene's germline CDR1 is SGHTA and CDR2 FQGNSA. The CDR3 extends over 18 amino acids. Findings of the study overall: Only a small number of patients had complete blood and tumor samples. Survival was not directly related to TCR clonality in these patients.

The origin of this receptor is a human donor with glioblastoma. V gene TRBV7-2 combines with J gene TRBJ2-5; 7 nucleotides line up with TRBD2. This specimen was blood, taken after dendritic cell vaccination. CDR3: CASSLISLRTRNQETQYF. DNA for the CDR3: TGTGCCAGCAGCTTAATCTCCCTGAGGACTAGAAACCAAGAGACCCAGTACTTC.